The 19 T cell receptor beta chains below all came from one sample that was sequenced in a study of tumor and adjacent non-tumor tissue in lung cancer. Three rounds of nested PCR, following a modified ARM-PCR protocol, produced the TCRbeta library. TCRdb processed the multiplex PCR reads anew with MiXCR; each CDR3 protein has one entry. The sample consists of 94,000 or so distinct CDR3 sequences, more than 75% of them appearing once. The template was RNA from unsorted bulk tissue. This non-tumor lung sample came from over 3 cm beyond the tumor edge. Material for sequencing was distant non-tumor lung tissue. These receptors came from a woman aged 50 to 60 with non-small cell lung cancer.

Comments on this clonotype: Relative to the germline gene, one junction end is altered; a read error may explain this. The chain joins TRBV20-1 to TRBJ2-1; TRBD1 agrees at 12 bases. This CDR3 comprises 15 residues. Germline-derived CDR1 and CDR2 are DFQATT and SNEGSKA (reference sequence). The CDR3 is CSARAGTGGRNEQLF. CDR3 nucleotide sequence: TGCAGTGCTAGGGCCGGGACAGGGGGCCGGAATGAGCAGCTCTTC.

The chain joins TRBV11-2 to TRBJ2-3; the match to TRBD2 covers 8 bases. Losses at the gene ends were 10 bases for V and 4 bases for J; bases not matched to a gene: 19. The V gene's germline CDR1 is SGHAT and CDR2 FQNNGV. This CDR3 comprises 17 residues. The CDR3 DNA is TGTGCCACCAGTTCGTTAGCGGGAACGGGTAAGGCAGATACGCAGTATTTT. Its protein is CATSSLAGTGKADTQYF.

In regard to this clonotype: Just one base apart from a much larger clone, this may be a read error. This chain links TRBV20-1 with TRBJ2-5; D may be TRBD2 (5 bases). Germline values: CDR1 DFQATT, CDR2 SNEGSKA (reference sequence). The CDR3 spans 14 residues. The CDR3 spells CSAKRGNEQEAQYF. CDR3 bases: TGCAGTGCTAAGAGAGGGAACGAGCAAGAGGCCCAGTACTTC.

With regard to this clonotype: Its ends do not fully match the called genes, so a read error is possible. The chain joins TRBV11-1 to TRBJ2-6; no clear D. From germline, CDR1 is SGHAT and CDR2 FQDESV (reference sequence). The length of the CDR3 is 16 residues. The CDR3 region is CASSPPVRSVAIVLTF. Written as DNA, the CDR3 is TGTGCCAGCAGCCCGCCGGTCCGCTCTGTGGCCATCGTCTTGACTTTC.

In regard to this clonotype: A read error may account for a junction end that differs from germline. The V gene is TRBV11-2, the J gene TRBJ1-5, with D perhaps TRBD1 (5 bases). The J call may be incorrect, as the DNA end agrees better with TRBJ2-3. The CDR3 runs to 15 residues. Per the germline V gene, CDR1 is SGHAT and CDR2 is FQNNGV. The CDR3 sequence is CVSSLSYRNNQPQYF. The CDR3 nucleotides read TGTGTCAGCAGCCTCTCCTACAGGAACAATCAGCCCCAGTATTTT.

With regard to this clonotype: The junction and the germline gene differ at one end; a read error may be behind it. The chain joins TRBV20-1 to TRBJ2-1, with a tentative D call TRBD2 (5 bases). CDR1 and CDR2 from the germline V gene are DFQATT and SNEGSKA (reference sequence). This CDR3 is 15 amino acids long. CDR3 loop: CGASSGLSLYNEQFF. The DNA for the CDR3 is TGCGGTGCTAGCTCTGGACTCTCACTGTACAATGAGCAGTTCTTC.

Concerning this clonotype itself: Relative to the germline gene, one junction end is altered; a read error may explain this. This sequence joins TRBV10-1 and TRBJ2-1, with D possibly called TRBD1 or TRBD2 (5 bases each). CDR1 is WNHNN, CDR2 SYGVQD, per germline (reference sequence). The CDR3 length is 13 residues. The chain's CDR3 is CANSTGTFNEQLF. The CDR3, as DNA: TGCGCCAACAGTACCGGGACGTTCAATGAGCAGTTGTTC.

With regard to this clonotype: Since the CDR3 does not end with the conserved phenylalanine or tryptophan, this likely comes from a read error. The chain is built from TRBV6-1 and TRBJ2-6; maybe TRBD2 (7 bases). CDR1 is MNHNS, CDR2 SASEGT, per germline. CDR3 size: 17 residues. The CDR3 DNA reads as TGTGCCAGCAGTGAAGTGGGAGGGGGTGATGGGGCCAACGCCCTGACTCTC. This codes for CASSEVGGGDGANALTL.

This chain links TRBV6-1 with TRBJ2-1; 9 nucleotides agree with TRBD2. The V segment lost 8 bases and the J segment 6 bases; nucleotides outside the gene matches: 11. This CDR3 has 15 amino acids. Germline V gene lookup returns CDR1 MNHNS and CDR2 SASEGT. The CDR3 coding sequence is TGTGCCAGCGACCTCTGGGCGGGAGGGTGCAATGAGCAGTTCTTC. Translated, it gives CASDLWAGGCNEQFF.

The chain combines TRBV6-2 or TRBV6-3 with TRBJ2-1; no definite D call. This CDR3 spans 13 amino acids. The V gene lost 0 bases and the J gene lost 8 bases, with 8 bases spanning the gap. The germline V gene encodes CDR1 MNHEY and CDR2 SVGEGT. The CDR3 region is CASSYSIRYEQFF. As DNA, the CDR3 is TGTGCCAGCAGTTACTCGATTCGATATGAGCAGTTCTTC.

About this clonotype: A much larger clone is a single base away; this may be a read error. V usage is TRBV28 and J usage is TRBJ1-2, with 8 bases lining up with TRBD1. CDR1 is MDHEN and CDR2 is SYDVKM in the germline V gene. After removal of 4 bases from V and 7 bases from J, the junction contained 8 bases not matched to a gene. CDR3 length equals 14 residues. Written as DNA, the CDR3 is TGTGCCAGCAGTTCCCCAGGACAGGGACGTGGCTACACCTTC. It specifies CASSSPGQGRGYTF.

For this clonotype: The junction shows a germline mismatch at one end, possibly a read error. The chain uses TRBV5-1 and TRBJ2-7; 7 bases match TRBD1. The CDR3 spans 13 residues. The germline V gene has CDR1 SGHRS and CDR2 YFSETQ. The CDR3 reads CASTDRSSYEQCF. The CDR3 DNA sequence: TGCGCCAGCACGGACAGGAGCTCCTACGAGCAGTGCTTC.

This clonotype occurred many times. V usage is TRBV4-1 and J usage is TRBJ2-2; TRBD2 aligns across 14 bases. Germline values: CDR1 MGHRA, CDR2 YSYEKL. V dropped 3 bases and J dropped 2; count of bases not matched to a gene: 2. The CDR3 extends over 17 amino acids. CDR3 in amino acids: CASSHGLAGGNTGELFF. The DNA of the CDR3 is TGCGCCAGCAGCCACGGACTAGCGGGAGGCAACACCGGGGAGCTGTTTTTT.

About this clonotype itself: The CDR3 does not end in the conserved phenylalanine or tryptophan, so this is likely a read error. The J gene is TRBJ2-3, the V gene TRBV11-2; possible D gene TRBD2, 6 bases. This CDR3 has 16 residues. The germline V gene encodes CDR1 SGHAT and CDR2 FQNNGV. The CDR3 here is CASSLRGQLATDTQYS. CDR3 bases: TGTGCCAGCAGCTTGAGGGGCCAGCTAGCGACAGACACGCAGTATTCT.

As concerns this clonotype: Likely a read error: the CDR3 ends without its conserved phenylalanine or tryptophan. Because the CDR3's place on the DNA is in doubt, the DNA is left out and the CDR3 is given as listed by TCRdb. The chain is built from TRBV6-5 and TRBJ2-1; the table gives TRBD2 as D, unverified against the DNA. From its first to its last residue, the CDR3 has 16 amino acids. Germline CDR1 MNHEY, CDR2 SVGAGI. CDR3 protein: CASSISGSRPYNEQIL.

In the case of this clonotype: This may be a read error: a much more frequent sequence differs by one nucleotide. The rearrangement joins TRBV21-1 to TRBJ2-2; the table gives TRBD1 as D, unverified against the DNA. TRBV21-1 is a pseudogene segment. This CDR3 is 14 amino acids long. CDR3 nucleotides: TGTGCCTTACAACTTGACGAGGGGGCCGGGGAGCTGTTTTTT. It is translated as CALQLDEGAGELFF.

This clonotype was observed many times. The chain couples TRBV12-3 or TRBV12-4 to TRBJ1-4, with 9 bases lining up with TRBD1. CDR3 length: 13 residues. After removal of 5 bases from V and 11 bases from J, the junction contained 6 bases not matched to a gene. The CDR3 sequence is CASSLTGGWKLFF. The CDR3, as DNA: TGTGCCAGCAGTCTCACAGGGGGCTGGAAACTGTTTTTT.

Notes on this clonotype: Mismatch with germline at one junction end may stem from a read error. The J gene is TRBJ1-5, the V gene TRBV12-3 or TRBV12-4; D unclear. The CDR3 has 12 residues. This CDR3 reads CPSSNSNQPQHF. In DNA form, the CDR3 reads TGTCCCAGCAGCAACAGCAATCAGCCCCAGCATTTT.

This clonotype was observed a single time. The junction shows a germline mismatch at one end, possibly a read error. The chain uses TRBV6-1 and TRBJ2-3; D gene uncertain. This CDR3 has 15 amino acids. The germline V gene has CDR1 MNHNS and CDR2 SASEGT. CDR3 DNA: TGTGCCAGCAGTAGAGGAACGGGTGGATTAGATACGCGGTATTTT. Translated: CASSRGTGGLDTRYF.